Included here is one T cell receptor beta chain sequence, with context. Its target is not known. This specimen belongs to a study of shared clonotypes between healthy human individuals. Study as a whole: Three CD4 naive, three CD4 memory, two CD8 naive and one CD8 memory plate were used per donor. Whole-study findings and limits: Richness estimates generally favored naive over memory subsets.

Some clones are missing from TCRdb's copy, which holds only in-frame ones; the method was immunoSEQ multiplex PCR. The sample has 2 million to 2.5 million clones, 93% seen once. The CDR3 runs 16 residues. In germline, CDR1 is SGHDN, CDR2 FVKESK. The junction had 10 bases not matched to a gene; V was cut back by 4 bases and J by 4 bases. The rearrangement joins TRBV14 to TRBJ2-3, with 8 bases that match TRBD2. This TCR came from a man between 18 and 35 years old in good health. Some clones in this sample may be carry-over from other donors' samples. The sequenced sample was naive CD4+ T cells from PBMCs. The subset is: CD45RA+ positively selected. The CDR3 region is CASSLQPGTRADTQYF. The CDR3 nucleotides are TGTGCCAGCAGCCTACAACCAGGGACTAGGGCAGATACGCAGTATTTT.